This T cell receptor (beta chain) was obtained from a study of technical replicates of blood from a handful of donors (dated by TCRdb to 2017 to 2019). As for this clone: Its antigen has not been determined. No base quality values were provided; no much bigger clone lies one nucleotide off.

Library generation was performed with the immunoSEQ multiplex PCR assay. The table comes from immuneACCESS by way of TCRdb, which keeps in-frame sequences with V and J called. Part of the clones is missing from these tables; in studies checked, under half for an unresolved V gene and the rest for unknown reasons. This sample gives 75,000 to 95,000 clones in total; 94% of them show up just once. The ten largest clones represent about 0.4% of the sample. CDR1 is given as LNHNV and CDR2 as YYDKDF, both from the germline V gene (reference sequence). The CDR3, cysteine through phenylalanine, is 14 amino acids long. CDR3 DNA is the only sequence kept; it has 42 bases, read in frame from the first base. The junction shows trimming of 0 bases on V and 2 bases on J, plus 7 bases between the germline ends.

The chain links TRBV15 with TRBJ1-1; no confident D gene assignment can be made. This clonotype was obtained from a human donor in good health. Input material: T cells isolated from PBMCs. The DNA reads as follows: TGTGCCACCAGCAGAGAGCCAGTAAACACTGAAGCTTTCTTT. This yields the protein CATSREPVNTEAFF.